This is a list of T cell receptor beta chains from one sample in a study of technical replicates of blood from a few donors. The data were produced by immunoSEQ multiplex PCR, yet TCRdb's version contains in-frame clones alone and is incomplete. The sample yields 50,000 to 70,000 clones, 86% seen once. The sequenced sample consisted of PBMCs. The receptors derive from a human donor in good health. Some clones in this sample may be carry-over from other donors' samples. The conserved cysteine and the conserved F or W are not part of the CDR3 here. Only some rows state a clone size, as once, few, many or a class for expanded clones.

V	size	J	CDR3
TRBV7-9	.	TRBJ2-5	ASTLRETQY
TRBV19	.	TRBJ1-1	ARRKEGTEAF
TRBV6-6	.	TRBJ1-5	ASLKSGTGSVQPQH
TRBV12-5	.	TRBJ2-7	ASGPPEGEQY
TRBV19	.	TRBJ1-2	ASSPVSMGYT
TRBV16	.	TRBJ1-5	ASSSGDRAQPQH
TRBV7-8	.	TRBJ2-2	ASSSVTGLGTGELF
TRBV5-1	few	TRBJ1-1	ASSLGRGRMNTEAF
TRBV6-1	.	TRBJ2-3	ASSVRGQGDTDTQY
TRBV4-1	.	TRBJ1-2	ASSQEVGGYGYT
TRBV4-2	once	TRBJ2-5	ASSQRTEVETQY
TRBV6-1	.	TRBJ1-6	ASSEGRGGNSPLH
TRBV9	few	TRBJ1-1	ASSILTGQGTTEAF
TRBV7-3	once	TRBJ2-1	ASSFGQGPYNEQF
TRBV6-1	.	TRBJ2-6	ASSEGEGFSGANVLT
TRBV13	.	TRBJ2-7	ASSTKLAGVDEQY
TRBV2	.	TRBJ2-2	ASTGQGAPGELF
TRBV6-5	.	TRBJ2-7	ASSRGRFADEQY
TRBV5-6	.	TRBJ2-2	ASSKGGVTGELF
TRBV7-9	few	TRBJ1-4	ASSSSDSNNEKLF
TRBV7-6	few	TRBJ1-1	ASSSGQGITEAF
TRBV5-4	.	TRBJ2-7	ASSLASQARYEQY
TRBV27	.	TRBJ2-5	ASRPGQGEETQY
TRBV7-2	.	TRBJ2-2	ASSLGLAANTGELF
TRBV6-7	.	TRBJ2-2	ASRPGQMGDASTGELF